This is a list of T cell receptor beta chains from one sample in a study of T cell changes during pregnancy in multiple sclerosis. Only in-frame clones appear in the TCRdb table, and some are missing; sequencing was by immunoSEQ multiplex PCR. Of under 70,000 clones listed, roughly 89% are singletons. The source material was peripheral blood, sampled after pregnancy. These receptors all stem from a female donor in good health, enrolled as a control in a pregnancy study. CDR3s include the opening cysteine and the closing phenylalanine or tryptophan. The order of the fields is J gene, D gene, clone size, V gene, CDR3 protein, CDR3 DNA. D genes are given only for firm matches. Size values are once, few and many counts, or a class for expanded clones, and some rows have none.

TRBJ2-3 TRBD2 NA TRBV6-6 CAGTTSGADTQYF TGTGCCGGGACGACTAGCGGGGCAGATACGCAGTATTTT
TRBJ2-7 TRBD2 NA TRBV9 CASSVGSGLAGGPLYEQYF TGTGCCAGCAGCGTAGGAAGTGGACTAGCGGGGGGACCTCTCTACGAGCAGTACTTC
TRBJ1-1 NA NA TRBV7-3 CASSPKGGSTEAFF TGTGCCAGCAGCCCTAAGGGGGGGAGCACTGAAGCTTTCTTT
TRBJ2-1 TRBD2 NA TRBV4-2 CASSQEGRVLDEQFF TGTGCCAGCAGCCAAGAAGGGAGGGTATTGGATGAGCAGTTCTTC
TRBJ1-2 NA NA TRBV21-1 CASSNKQGHYGYTF TGTGCCAGCAGCAATAAACAGGGGCACTATGGCTACACCTTC
TRBJ1-2 TRBD1 NA TRBV5-1 CASSLVPGGEGYTF TGCGCCAGCAGCTTGGTCCCAGGGGGAGAAGGCTACACCTTC
TRBJ2-5 TRBD1 NA TRBV4-1 CASSHNSRDRGETQYF TGCGCCAGCAGCCACAACAGCCGGGACAGGGGCGAGACCCAGTACTTC
TRBJ2-7 NA NA TRBV7-9 CASSPKENPNYEQYF TGTGCCAGCAGCCCTAAAGAAAACCCTAACTACGAGCAGTACTTC
TRBJ2-5 TRBD2 NA TRBV4-1 CASRPLTSGGDSQETQYF TGCGCCAGCAGGCCCCTGACTAGCGGGGGAGACTCACAAGAGACCCAGTACTTC
TRBJ2-3 NA NA TRBV4-2 CASSHGREADTQYF TGTGCCAGCAGCCACGGTAGGGAGGCAGATACGCAGTATTTT
TRBJ1-1 NA NA TRBV30 CAWKAAGWQAFF TGTGCCTGGAAAGCGGCGGGTTGGCAAGCTTTCTTT
TRBJ1-6 NA NA TRBV9 CASSVHGSGVSNSPLHF TGTGCCAGCAGCGTTCACGGGTCGGGAGTTTCTAATTCACCCCTCCACTTT
TRBJ2-7 TRBD1 NA TRBV30 CAWSVGTGPYEQYF TGTGCCTGGAGTGTAGGGACAGGACCCTACGAGCAGTACTTC
TRBJ1-1 NA NA TRBV6-5 CASSYSGPGQIEAFF TGTGCCAGCAGTTACTCTGGGCCAGGACAAATAGAAGCTTTCTTT
TRBJ1-2 TRBD1 NA TRBV6-1 CASSEDRRQGWNYGYTF TGTGCCAGCAGTGAAGATAGACGACAGGGGTGGAACTATGGCTACACCTTC
TRBJ1-6 NA NA TRBV4-3 CASSQARANSPLHF TGCGCCAGCAGCCAAGCCAGAGCGAATTCACCCCTCCACTTT
TRBJ1-1 NA once TRBV5-8 CASSLSSGRVNTEAFF TGTGCCAGCAGCTTGTCTTCCGGCAGGGTGAACACTGAAGCTTTCTTT
TRBJ2-5 NA NA TRBV7-9 CASSLTEGDQETQYF TGTGCCAGCAGCTTAACTGAGGGGGATCAAGAGACCCAGTACTTC
TRBJ1-5 TRBD1 few TRBV6-6 CASRGPGQGGNQPQHF TGTGCCAGCAGGGGTCCGGGACAGGGTGGGAATCAGCCCCAGCATTTT
TRBJ1-2 TRBD1 NA TRBV9 CASSVESGQAFRGYTF TGTGCCAGCAGCGTAGAATCGGGACAGGCTTTTCGTGGCTACACCTTC
TRBJ2-3 NA once TRBV28 CASSSLGGGRTDTQYF TGTGCCAGCAGTTCCCTGGGAGGGGGTAGAACAGATACGCAGTATTTT
TRBJ1-1 NA NA TRBV19 CASSKSGSGTEAFF TGTGCCAGTAGTAAATCCGGGTCCGGCACTGAAGCTTTCTTT
TRBJ2-7 NA NA TRBV5-1 CASRGGGHEQYF TGCGCCAGCAGAGGGGGGGGACACGAGCAGTACTTC
TRBJ1-4 TRBD1 NA TRBV6-5 CASSFDRDYEKLFF TGTGCCAGCAGTTTCGACAGGGACTATGAAAAACTGTTTTTT
TRBJ1-5 TRBD1 NA TRBV27 CASRPGTGHSNQPQHF TGTGCCAGCAGACCTGGGACAGGGCATAGCAATCAGCCCCAGCATTTT
TRBJ1-1 NA NA TRBV6-1 CASSETGQNTEAFF TGTGCCAGCAGTGAAACGGGTCAGAACACTGAAGCTTTCTTT
TRBJ1-3 NA NA TRBV19 CASSLDSGSGNTIYF TGTGCCAGTAGTCTCGACTCTGGCTCTGGAAACACCATATATTTT
TRBJ1-5 NA once TRBV2 CASIGRGERGHQPQHF TGTGCCAGCATAGGCAGGGGCGAGAGGGGACATCAGCCCCAGCATTTT
TRBJ1-2 TRBD1 NA TRBV9 CASSGYDGQAGYGYTF TGTGCCAGCAGCGGCTACGACGGACAGGCGGGGTATGGCTACACCTTC
TRBJ1-5 NA NA TRBV13 CASSLGQDNNQPQHF TGTGCCAGCAGCTTAGGGCAGGATAACAATCAGCCCCAGCATTTT
TRBJ2-7 NA NA TRBV14 CASSQDLSPGYSYEQYF TGTGCCAGCAGCCAAGATCTCAGCCCAGGGTACTCCTACGAGCAGTACTTC
TRBJ1-1 TRBD1 few TRBV6-4 CASRPGTGHTEAFF TGTGCCAGCAGGCCTGGGACAGGCCACACTGAAGCTTTCTTT
TRBJ1-1 NA NA TRBV9 CASSSGWANTEAFF TGTGCCAGCAGCTCCGGTTGGGCGAACACTGAAGCTTTCTTT
TRBJ2-7 TRBD1 NA TRBV7-9 CASSSSWGTGTYEQYF TGTGCCAGCAGCTCCTCGTGGGGGACAGGGACCTACGAGCAGTACTTC
TRBJ2-7 TRBD1 NA TRBV5-1 CASSPTGSVEQYF TGCGCCAGCAGCCCGACAGGGTCCGTCGAGCAGTACTTC
TRBJ2-3 TRBD2 NA TRBV5-6 CASGLAGSDTQYF TGTGCCAGCGGCCTAGCGGGATCGGATACGCAGTATTTT
TRBJ2-1 TRBD2 NA TRBV7-2 CASNSGGQQGSEQFF TGTGCCAGCAATTCGGGGGGGCAGCAGGGGAGTGAGCAGTTCTTC
TRBJ2-5 TRBD2 NA TRBV5-1 CASSPRGGWSQETQYF TGCGCCAGCAGCCCTAGGGGAGGGTGGTCCCAAGAGACCCAGTACTTC
TRBJ2-7 TRBD2 once TRBV7-9 CASSLGLAGRSYEQYF TGTGCCAGCAGCCTCGGACTAGCGGGGAGATCCTACGAGCAGTACTTC
TRBJ1-6 NA few TRBV25-1 CASTRTVNSPLHF TGTGCCAGCACCCGGACAGTAAATTCACCCCTCCACTTT
TRBJ1-3 NA NA TRBV9 CASSPGNSGNTIYF TGTGCCAGCAGCCCGGGGAACTCTGGAAACACCATATATTTT
TRBJ2-7 NA NA TRBV11-3 CASSLGLGEQYF TGTGCCAGCAGCTTAGGGCTTGGCGAGCAGTACTTC
TRBJ2-3 TRBD1 NA TRBV4-1 CASNQDPGQGRPSTDTQYF TGCGCCAGCAACCAAGATCCGGGACAGGGACGTCCTAGCACAGATACGCAGTATTTT